The entry below describes one TCR beta chain. As yet, its antigen is unknown. This specimen comes from a study of T cell responses to AZD1222 COVID-19 vaccine. The V and J ends lost 4 bases and 2 bases respectively, with 8 bases between them. The CDR3 runs to 13 residues. Germline V gene lookup returns CDR1 MNHEY and CDR2 SVGAGI. Study-wide findings and caveats: Across spike, vaccine-associated CD4 TCRs were found, dominant at 160-218 and 743-854. Compared with day 0, the breadth and depth of the Spike-specific TCR repertoire rose significantly after two doses of AZD1222. Clonal diversity may have been underestimated in mostly white British donors. Seropositivity was recorded at baseline in only 6 or 7 AZD1222 recipients.

The data were produced by immunoSEQ multiplex PCR, yet TCRdb's version contains in-frame clones alone and is incomplete. The table shows about 140,000 clones, with around 94% occurring only once. This material consisted of peripheral blood, taken after recovery from COVID-19. The chain couples TRBV6-5 to TRBJ1-1; tentatively, D is TRBD1 (6 bases). The origin of this receptor is an adult who had recovered from COVID-19. The CDR3 spells CASSWTVNTEAFF. DNA of the CDR3: TGTGCCAGCAGTTGGACAGTAAACACTGAAGCTTTCTTT.